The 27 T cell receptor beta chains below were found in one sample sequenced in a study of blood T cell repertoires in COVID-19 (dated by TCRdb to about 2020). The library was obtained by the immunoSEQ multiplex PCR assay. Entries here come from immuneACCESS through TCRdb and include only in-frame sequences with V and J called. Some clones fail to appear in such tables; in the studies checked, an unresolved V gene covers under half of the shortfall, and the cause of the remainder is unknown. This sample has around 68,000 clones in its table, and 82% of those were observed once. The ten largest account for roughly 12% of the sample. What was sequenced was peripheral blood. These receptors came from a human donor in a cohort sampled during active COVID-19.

The CDR3 bases are TGTGCCAGCAGCTTAAGGACAGGGGGCGGGCGGGTCCAAGAGACCCAGTACTTC. Translating it yields CASSLRTGGGRVQETQYF. The V call is TRBV7-9, the J call TRBJ2-5, with 11 bases lining up with TRBD1. CDR1 is SEHNR, CDR2 FQNEAQ, per germline (reference sequence). J gave up 1 base and V 2 bases, and 9 bases lay outside the gene matches. This CDR3 comprises 18 residues.

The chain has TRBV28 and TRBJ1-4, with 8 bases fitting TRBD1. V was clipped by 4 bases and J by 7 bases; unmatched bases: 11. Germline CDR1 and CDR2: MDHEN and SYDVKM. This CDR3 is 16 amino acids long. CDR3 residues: CASSSSRTGRIEKLFF. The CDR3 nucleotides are TGTGCCAGCAGTTCATCACGGACAGGGAGGATTGAAAAACTGTTTTTT.

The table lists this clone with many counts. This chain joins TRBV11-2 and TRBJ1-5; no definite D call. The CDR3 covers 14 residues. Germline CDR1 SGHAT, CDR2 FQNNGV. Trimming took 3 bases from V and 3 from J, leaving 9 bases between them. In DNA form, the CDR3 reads TGTGCCAGCAGCTTGTCGGGTTCCAATCAGCCCCAGCATTTT. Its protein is CASSLSGSNQPQHF.

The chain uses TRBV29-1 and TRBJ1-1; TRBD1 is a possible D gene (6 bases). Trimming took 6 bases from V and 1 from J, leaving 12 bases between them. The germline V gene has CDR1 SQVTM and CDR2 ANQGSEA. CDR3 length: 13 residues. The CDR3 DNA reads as TGCAGCGTCCAACAGGGCCAGAACACTGAAGCTTTCTTT. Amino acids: CSVQQGQNTEAFF.

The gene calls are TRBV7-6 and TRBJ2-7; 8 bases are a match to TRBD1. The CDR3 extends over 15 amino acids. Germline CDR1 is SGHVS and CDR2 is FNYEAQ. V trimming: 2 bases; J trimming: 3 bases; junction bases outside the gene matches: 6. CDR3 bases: TGTGCCAGCAGCTTAACACCGGGACAGGTCTACGAGCAGTACTTC. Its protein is CASSLTPGQVYEQYF.

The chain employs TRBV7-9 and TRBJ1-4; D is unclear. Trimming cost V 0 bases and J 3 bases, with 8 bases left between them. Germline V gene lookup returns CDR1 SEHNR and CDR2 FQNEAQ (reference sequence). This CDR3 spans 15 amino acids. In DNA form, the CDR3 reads TGTGCCAGCAGCTTAGCGACACTTGCTAATGAAAAACTGTTTTTT. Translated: CASSLATLANEKLFF.

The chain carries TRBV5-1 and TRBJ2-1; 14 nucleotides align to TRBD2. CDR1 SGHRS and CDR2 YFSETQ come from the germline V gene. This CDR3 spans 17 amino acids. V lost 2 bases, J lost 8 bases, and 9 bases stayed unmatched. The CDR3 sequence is CASSFAGLAGGTYEQFF. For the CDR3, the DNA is TGCGCCAGCAGCTTCGCCGGACTAGCGGGGGGTACGTATGAGCAGTTCTTC.

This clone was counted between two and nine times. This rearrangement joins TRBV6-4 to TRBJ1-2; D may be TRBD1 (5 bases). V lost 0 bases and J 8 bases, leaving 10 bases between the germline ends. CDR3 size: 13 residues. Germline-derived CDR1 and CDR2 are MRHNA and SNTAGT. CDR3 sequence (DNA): TGTGCCAGCAGTGACTCAAGGGGAACAGGCTACACCTTC. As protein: CASSDSRGTGYTF.

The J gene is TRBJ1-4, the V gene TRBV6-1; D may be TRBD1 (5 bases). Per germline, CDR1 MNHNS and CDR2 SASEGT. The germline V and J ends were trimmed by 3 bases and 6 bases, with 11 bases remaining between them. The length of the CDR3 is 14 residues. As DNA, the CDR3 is TGTGCCAGCAGTGAGCGGGGGGGTGATGAAAAACTGTTTTTT. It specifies CASSERGGDEKLFF.

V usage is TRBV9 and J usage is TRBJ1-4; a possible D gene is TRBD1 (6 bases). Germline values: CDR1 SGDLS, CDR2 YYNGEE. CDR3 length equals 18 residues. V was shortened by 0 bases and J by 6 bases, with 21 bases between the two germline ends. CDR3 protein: CASSVGNDGARGHEKLFF. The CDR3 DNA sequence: TGTGCCAGCAGCGTAGGGAACGATGGGGCCAGGGGCCATGAAAAACTGTTTTTT.

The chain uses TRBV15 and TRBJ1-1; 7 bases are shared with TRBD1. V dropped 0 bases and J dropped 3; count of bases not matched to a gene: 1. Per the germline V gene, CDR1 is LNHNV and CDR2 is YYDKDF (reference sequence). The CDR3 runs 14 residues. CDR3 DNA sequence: TGTGCCACCAGCAGAGAGACAGGGTACACTGAAGCTTTCTTT. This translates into CATSRETGYTEAFF.

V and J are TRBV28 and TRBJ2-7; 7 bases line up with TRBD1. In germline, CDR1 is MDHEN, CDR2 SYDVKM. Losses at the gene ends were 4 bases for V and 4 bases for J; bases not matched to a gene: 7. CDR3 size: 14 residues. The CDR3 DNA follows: TGTGCCAGCAGTTCATCGGGACAGACTTACGAGCAGTACGTC. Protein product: CASSSSGQTYEQYV.

The CDR3 loop reads CASRTTWTGGTEAFF. Here the CDR3 DNA reads TGTGCCAGTAGGACGACCTGGACAGGGGGCACTGAAGCTTTCTTT. V is TRBV19 and J is TRBJ1-1; TRBD1 matches 10 bases. Per germline, CDR1 LNHDA and CDR2 SQIVND (reference sequence). The CDR3 runs 15 residues. V lost 6 bases to trimming and J lost 4 bases; unmatched junction nucleotides: 8.

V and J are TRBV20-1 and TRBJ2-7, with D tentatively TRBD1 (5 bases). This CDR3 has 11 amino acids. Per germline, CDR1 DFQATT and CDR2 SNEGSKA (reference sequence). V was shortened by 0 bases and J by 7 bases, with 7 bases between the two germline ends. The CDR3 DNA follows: TGCAGTGCTAGAGAAGGACAAGAGCAGTACTTC. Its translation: CSAREGQEQYF.

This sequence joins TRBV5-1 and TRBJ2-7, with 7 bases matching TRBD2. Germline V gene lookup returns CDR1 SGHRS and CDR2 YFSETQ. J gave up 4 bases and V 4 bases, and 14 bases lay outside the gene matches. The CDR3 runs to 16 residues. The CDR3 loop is CASSLESGVAGYEQYF. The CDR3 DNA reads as TGCGCCAGCAGCCTGGAATCTGGAGTAGCGGGTTACGAGCAGTACTTC.

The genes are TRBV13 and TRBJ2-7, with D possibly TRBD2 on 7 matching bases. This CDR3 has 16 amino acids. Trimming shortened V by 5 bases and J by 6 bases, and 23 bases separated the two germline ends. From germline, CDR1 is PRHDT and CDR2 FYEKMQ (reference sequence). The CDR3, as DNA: TGTGCCAGCAGCCTTAATTCGGGGGGCTCCTGGGCCGAGCAGTACTTC. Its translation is CASSLNSGGSWAEQYF.

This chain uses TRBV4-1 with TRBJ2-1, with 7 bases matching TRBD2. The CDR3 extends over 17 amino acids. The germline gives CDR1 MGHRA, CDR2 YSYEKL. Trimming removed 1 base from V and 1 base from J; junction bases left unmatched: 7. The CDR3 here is CASSQAAGVNSYNEQFF. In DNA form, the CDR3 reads TGCGCCAGCAGCCAAGCGGCGGGGGTGAATTCCTACAATGAGCAGTTCTTC.

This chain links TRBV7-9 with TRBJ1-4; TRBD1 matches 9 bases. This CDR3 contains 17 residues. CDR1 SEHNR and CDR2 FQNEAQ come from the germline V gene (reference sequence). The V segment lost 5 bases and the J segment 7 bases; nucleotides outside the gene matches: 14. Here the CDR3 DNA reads TGTGCCAGCAGCCCTTCCCCCGTGGGGACAGGGTTTGAAAAACTGTTTTTT. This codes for CASSPSPVGTGFEKLFF. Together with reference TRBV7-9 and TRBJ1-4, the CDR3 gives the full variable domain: DTGVSQNPRHKITKRGQNVTFRCDPISEHNRLYWYRQTLGQGPEFLTYFQNEAQLEKSRLLSDRFSAERPKGSFSTLEIQRTEQGDSAMYLCASSPSPVGTGFEKLFFGSGTQLSVL.

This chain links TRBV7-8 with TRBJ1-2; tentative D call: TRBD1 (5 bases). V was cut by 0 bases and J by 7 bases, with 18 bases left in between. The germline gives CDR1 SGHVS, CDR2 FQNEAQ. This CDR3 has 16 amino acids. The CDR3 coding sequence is TGTGCCAGCAGCTTAGCGGGGGGGGTAGTATTACCTGGCTACACCTTC. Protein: CASSLAGGVVLPGYTF.

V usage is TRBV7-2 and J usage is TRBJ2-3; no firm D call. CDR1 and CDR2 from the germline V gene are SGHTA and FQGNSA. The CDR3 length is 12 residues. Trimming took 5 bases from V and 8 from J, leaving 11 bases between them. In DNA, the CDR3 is TGTGCCAGCAGCCCCCCGCGTGGTACGCAGTATTTT. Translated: CASSPPRGTQYF.

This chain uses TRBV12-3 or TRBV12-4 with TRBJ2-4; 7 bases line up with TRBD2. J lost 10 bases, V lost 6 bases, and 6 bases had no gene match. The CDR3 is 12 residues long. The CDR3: CASSPAGEIQYF. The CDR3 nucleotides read TGTGCCAGCAGCCCGGCGGGAGAGATTCAGTACTTC.

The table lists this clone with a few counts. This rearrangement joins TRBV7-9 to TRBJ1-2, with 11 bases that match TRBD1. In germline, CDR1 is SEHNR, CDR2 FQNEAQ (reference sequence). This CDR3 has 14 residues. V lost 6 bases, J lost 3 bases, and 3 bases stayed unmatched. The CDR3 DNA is TGTGCCAGCAGACGGGGACAGGGGGACTATGGCTACACCTTC. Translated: CASRRGQGDYGYTF.

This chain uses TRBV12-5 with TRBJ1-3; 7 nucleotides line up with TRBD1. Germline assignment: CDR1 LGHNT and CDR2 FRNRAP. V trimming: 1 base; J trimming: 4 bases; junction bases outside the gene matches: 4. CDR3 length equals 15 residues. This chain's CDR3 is CASGLAGGVGNTIYF. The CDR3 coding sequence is TGTGCTAGTGGTTTGGCAGGGGGAGTCGGAAACACCATATATTTT.

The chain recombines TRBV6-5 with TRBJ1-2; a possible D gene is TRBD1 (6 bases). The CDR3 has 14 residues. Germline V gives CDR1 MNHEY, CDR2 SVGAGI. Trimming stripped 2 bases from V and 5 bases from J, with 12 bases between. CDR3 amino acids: CASSYKSDRYGYTF. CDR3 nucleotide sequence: TGTGCCAGCAGTTACAAGTCGGACAGATATGGCTACACCTTC.

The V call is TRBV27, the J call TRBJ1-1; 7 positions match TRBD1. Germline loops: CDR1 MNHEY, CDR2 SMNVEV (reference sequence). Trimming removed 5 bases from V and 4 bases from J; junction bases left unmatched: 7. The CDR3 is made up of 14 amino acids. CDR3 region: CASSTTGVSTEAFF. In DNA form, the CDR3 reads TGTGCCAGCAGTACTACAGGGGTGTCCACTGAAGCTTTCTTT.

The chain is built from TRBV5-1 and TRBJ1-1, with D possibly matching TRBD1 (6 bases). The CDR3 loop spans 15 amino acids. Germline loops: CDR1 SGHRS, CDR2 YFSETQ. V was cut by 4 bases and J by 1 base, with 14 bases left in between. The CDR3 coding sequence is TGCGCCAGCAGCCTATACGGACAGTGGAACACTGAAGCTTTCTTT. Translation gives CASSLYGQWNTEAFF.

The CDR3 bases are TGTGCCAGCAGTCCTACCACCGTTAACACCGGGGAGCTGTTTTTT. As protein: CASSPTTVNTGELFF. The chain has TRBV6-6 and TRBJ2-2; D remains unclear. V dropped 5 bases and J dropped 2 bases, with 12 bases sitting between them. Germline lookup yields CDR1 MNHNY and CDR2 SVGAGI (reference sequence). The CDR3 length is 15 residues.